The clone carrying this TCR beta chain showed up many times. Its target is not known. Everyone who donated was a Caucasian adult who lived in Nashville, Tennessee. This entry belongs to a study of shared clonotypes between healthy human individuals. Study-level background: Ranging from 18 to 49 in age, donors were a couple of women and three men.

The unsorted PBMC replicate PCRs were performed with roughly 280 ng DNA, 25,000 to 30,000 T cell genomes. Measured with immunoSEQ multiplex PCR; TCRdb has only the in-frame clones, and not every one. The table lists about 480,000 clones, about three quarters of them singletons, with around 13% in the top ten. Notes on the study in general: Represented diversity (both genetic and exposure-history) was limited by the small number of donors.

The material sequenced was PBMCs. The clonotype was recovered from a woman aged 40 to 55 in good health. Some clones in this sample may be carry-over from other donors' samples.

In nucleotides, the CDR3 is TGTGCCCGACAGGAGAATAATGAAAAACTGTTTTTT. Its translation: CARQENNEKLFF. The chain combines TRBV30 with TRBJ1-4; tentative D call: TRBD1 (6 bases). Trimming pared 8 bases from V and 4 bases from J, leaving 11 bases between. Germline V gene sequence: CDR1 GTSNPN, CDR2 SVGIG (reference sequence). The CDR3 is 12 amino acids.